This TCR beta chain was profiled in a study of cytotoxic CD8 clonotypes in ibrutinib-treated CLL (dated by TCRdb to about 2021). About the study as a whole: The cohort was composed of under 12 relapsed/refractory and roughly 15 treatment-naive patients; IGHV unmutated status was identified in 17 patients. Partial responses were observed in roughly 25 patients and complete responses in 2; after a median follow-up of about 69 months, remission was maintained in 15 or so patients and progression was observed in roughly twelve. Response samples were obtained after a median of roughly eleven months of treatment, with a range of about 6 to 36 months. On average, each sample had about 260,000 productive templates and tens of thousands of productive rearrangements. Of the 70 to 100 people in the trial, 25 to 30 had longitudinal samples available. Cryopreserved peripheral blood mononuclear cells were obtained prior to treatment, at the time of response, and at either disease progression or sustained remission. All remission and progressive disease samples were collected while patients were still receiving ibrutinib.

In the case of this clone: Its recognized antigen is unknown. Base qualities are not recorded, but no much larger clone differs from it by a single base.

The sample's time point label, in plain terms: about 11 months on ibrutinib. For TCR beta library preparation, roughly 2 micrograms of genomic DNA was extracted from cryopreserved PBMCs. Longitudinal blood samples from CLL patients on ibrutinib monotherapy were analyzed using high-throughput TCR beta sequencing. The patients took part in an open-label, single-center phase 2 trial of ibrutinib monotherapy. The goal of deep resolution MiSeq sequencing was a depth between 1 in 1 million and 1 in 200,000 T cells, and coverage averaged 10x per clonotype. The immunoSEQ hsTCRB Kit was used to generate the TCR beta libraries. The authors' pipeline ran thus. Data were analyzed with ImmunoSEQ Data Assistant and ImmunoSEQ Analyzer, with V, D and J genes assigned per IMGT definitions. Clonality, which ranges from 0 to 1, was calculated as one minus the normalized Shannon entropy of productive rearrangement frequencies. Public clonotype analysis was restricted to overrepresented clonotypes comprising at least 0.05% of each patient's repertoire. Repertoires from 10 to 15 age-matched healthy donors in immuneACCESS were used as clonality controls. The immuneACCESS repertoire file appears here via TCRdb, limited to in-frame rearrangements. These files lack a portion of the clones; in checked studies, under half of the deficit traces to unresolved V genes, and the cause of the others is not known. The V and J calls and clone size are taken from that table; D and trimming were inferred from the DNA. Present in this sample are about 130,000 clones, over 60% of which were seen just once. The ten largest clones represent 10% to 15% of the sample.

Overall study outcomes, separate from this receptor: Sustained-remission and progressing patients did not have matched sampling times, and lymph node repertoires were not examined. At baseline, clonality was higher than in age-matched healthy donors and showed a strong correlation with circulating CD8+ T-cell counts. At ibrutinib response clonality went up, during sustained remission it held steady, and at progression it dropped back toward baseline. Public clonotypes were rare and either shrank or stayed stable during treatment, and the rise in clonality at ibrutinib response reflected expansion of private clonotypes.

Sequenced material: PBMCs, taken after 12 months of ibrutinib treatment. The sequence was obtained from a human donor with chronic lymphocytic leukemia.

The DNA sequence reads TGTGCCAGCAGCCCCCGGGGGGGCGGGAGGGCCCAGGAGACCCAGTACTTC. It is translated as CASSPRGGGRAQETQYF. This sequence uses TRBV5-4 and TRBJ2-5; 9 of the junction bases match TRBD2. From its cysteine to its phenylalanine, the CDR3 spans 17 amino acids. Only the CDR3 DNA is retained, 51 bases long and in frame from the first base. Germline trimming: 4 bases from V, 5 bases from J; junction bases outside gene matches: 15. CDR1 and CDR2 are drawn from the germline V gene (reference sequence): SGHNT, YYREEE.